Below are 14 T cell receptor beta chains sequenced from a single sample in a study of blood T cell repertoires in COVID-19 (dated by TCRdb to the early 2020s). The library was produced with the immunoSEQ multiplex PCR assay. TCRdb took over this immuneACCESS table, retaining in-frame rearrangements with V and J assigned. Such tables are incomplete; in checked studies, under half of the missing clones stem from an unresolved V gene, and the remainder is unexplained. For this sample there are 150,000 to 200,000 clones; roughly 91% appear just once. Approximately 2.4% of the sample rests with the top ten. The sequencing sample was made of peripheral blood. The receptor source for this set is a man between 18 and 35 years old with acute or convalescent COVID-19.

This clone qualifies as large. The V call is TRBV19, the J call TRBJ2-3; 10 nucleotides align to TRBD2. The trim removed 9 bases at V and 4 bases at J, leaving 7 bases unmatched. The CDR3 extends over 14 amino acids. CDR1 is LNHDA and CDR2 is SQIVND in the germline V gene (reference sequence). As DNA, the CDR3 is TGTGCCAGCACAGGACTAGCGGATTCAGATACGCAGTATTTT. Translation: CASTGLADSDTQYF. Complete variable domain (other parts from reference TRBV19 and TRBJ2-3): DGGITQSPKYLFRKEGQNVTLSCEQNLNHDAMYWYRQDPGQGLRLIYYSQIVNDFQKGDIAEGYSVSREKKESFPLTVTSAQKNPTAFYLCASTGLADSDTQYFGPGTRLTVL.

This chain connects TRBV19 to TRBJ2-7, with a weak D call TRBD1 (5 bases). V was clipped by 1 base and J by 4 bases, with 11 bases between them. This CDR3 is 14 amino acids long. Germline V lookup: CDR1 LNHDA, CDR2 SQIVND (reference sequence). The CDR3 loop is CASSIALTEYEQYF. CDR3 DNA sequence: TGTGCCAGTAGTATAGCCCTGACAGAATACGAGCAGTACTTC.

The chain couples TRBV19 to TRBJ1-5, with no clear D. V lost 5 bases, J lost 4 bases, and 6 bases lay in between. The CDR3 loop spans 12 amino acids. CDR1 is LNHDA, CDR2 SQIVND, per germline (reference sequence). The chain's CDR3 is CASSPVNQPQHF. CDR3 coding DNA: TGTGCCAGTAGTCCAGTGAATCAGCCCCAGCATTTT. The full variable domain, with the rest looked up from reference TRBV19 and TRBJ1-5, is DGGITQSPKYLFRKEGQNVTLSCEQNLNHDAMYWYRQDPGQGLRLIYYSQIVNDFQKGDIAEGYSVSREKKESFPLTVTSAQKNPTAFYLCASSPVNQPQHFGDGTRLSIL.

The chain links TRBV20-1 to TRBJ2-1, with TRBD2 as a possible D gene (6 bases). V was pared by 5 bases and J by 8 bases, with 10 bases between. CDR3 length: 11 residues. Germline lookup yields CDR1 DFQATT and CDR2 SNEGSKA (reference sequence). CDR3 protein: CSASLADEQFF. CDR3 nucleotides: TGCAGTGCTTCATTAGCGGATGAGCAGTTCTTC.

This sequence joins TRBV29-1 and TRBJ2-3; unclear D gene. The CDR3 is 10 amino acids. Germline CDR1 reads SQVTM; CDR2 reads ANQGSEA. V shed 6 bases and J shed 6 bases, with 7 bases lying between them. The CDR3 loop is CSVAHDTQYF. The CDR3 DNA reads TGCAGCGTGGCTCACGATACGCAGTATTTT.

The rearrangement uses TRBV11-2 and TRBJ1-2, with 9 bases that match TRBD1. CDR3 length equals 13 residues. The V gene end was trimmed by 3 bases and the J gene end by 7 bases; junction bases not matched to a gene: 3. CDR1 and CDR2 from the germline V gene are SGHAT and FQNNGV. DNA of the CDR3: TGTGCCAGCAGCTTGGGGGACAGGGTTGGCTACACCTTC. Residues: CASSLGDRVGYTF.

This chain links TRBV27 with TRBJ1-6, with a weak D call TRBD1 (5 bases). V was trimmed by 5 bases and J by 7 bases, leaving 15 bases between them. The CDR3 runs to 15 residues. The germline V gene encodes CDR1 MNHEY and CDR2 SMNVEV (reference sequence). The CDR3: CASSRLQAGNSPLHF. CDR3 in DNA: TGTGCCAGCAGTCGACTGCAGGCAGGGAATTCACCCCTCCACTTT.

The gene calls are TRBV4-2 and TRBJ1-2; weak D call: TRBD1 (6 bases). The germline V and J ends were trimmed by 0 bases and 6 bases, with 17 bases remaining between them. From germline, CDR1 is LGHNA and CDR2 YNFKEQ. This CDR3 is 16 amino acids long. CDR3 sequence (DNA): TGTGCCAGCAGCCAAGATGCGAGCAGGACAGACCATGGCTACACCTTC. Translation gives CASSQDASRTDHGYTF.

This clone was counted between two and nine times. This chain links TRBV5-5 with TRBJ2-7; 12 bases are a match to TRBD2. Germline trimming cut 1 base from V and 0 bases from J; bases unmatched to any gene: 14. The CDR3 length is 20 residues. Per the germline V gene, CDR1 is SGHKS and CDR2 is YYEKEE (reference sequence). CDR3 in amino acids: CASSLLPRTSGTLSSYEQYF. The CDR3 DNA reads TGTGCCAGCAGCTTGTTACCGCGGACTAGCGGGACGCTAAGCTCCTACGAGCAGTACTTC.

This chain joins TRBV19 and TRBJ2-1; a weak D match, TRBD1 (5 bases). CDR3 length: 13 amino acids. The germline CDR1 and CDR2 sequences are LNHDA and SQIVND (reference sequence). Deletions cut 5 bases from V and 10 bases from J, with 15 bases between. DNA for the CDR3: TGTGCCAGTAGTCTTGAAAGGGGTGTGGAGCAGTTCTTC. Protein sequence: CASSLERGVEQFF. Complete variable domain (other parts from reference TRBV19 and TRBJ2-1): DGGITQSPKYLFRKEGQNVTLSCEQNLNHDAMYWYRQDPGQGLRLIYYSQIVNDFQKGDIAEGYSVSREKKESFPLTVTSAQKNPTAFYLCASSLERGVEQFFGPGTRLTVL.

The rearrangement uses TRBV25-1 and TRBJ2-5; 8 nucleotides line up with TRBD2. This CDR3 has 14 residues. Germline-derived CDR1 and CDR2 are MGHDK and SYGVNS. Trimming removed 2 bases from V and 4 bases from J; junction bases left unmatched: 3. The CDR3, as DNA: TGTGCCAGCAGTGAAAGCGGGGGCGCAGAGACCCAGTACTTC. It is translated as CASSESGGAETQYF.

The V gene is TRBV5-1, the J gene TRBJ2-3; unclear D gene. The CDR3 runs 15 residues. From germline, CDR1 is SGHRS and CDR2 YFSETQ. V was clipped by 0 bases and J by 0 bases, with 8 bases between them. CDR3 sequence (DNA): TGCGCCAGCAGCTTGGTTGGGCCCAGCACAGATACGCAGTATTTT. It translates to CASSLVGPSTDTQYF.

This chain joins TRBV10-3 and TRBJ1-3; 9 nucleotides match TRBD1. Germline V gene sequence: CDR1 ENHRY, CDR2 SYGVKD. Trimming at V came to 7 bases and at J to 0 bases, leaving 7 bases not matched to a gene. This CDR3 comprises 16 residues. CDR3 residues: CAIKGTGMHSGNTIYF. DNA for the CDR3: TGTGCCATCAAGGGGACAGGGATGCACTCTGGAAACACCATATATTTT.

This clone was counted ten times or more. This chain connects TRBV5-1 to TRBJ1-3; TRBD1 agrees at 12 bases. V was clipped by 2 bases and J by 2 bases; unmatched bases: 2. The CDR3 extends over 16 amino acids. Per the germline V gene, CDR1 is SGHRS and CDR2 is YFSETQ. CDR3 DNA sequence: TGCGCCAGCAGCTTTGGGACAGGGGGCGCTGGAAACACCATATATTTT. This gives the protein CASSFGTGGAGNTIYF.